This TCR beta chain was found in a study of blood T cell repertoires in COVID-19. Whole-study context: Collection of acute and convalescent COVID-19 samples took place in the United States, Italy and Spain. From T cells, B-cell-depleted T cells, or PBMCs came the material, which was cDNA or gDNA.

Authors' data handling: Reference gene primer amplification yielded estimated nucleated cell counts. The data were produced by immunoSEQ multiplex PCR, yet TCRdb's version contains in-frame clones alone and is incomplete. The V and J calls and clone size are taken from that table; D and trimming were inferred from the DNA. This sample yields 70,000 to 90,000 clones, of which more than 70% are seen a single time; about 8.5% belongs to the top ten. Losses at the gene ends were 2 bases for V and 7 bases for J; bases not matched to a gene: 11. Looked up from germline, CDR1 is MNHEY and CDR2 is SVGAGI. The length of the CDR3 is 16 residues.

The sample consisted of peripheral blood. This TCR was recovered from a man aged 45 to 65 with active COVID-19. The rearrangement links TRBV6-5 to TRBJ1-1; 9 nucleotides line up with TRBD1. The CDR3 sequence is CASSYAQQGAVGEAFF. CDR3 DNA: TGTGCCAGCAGTTACGCCCAACAGGGGGCGGTCGGTGAAGCTTTCTTT.